The clone carrying this T cell receptor beta chain was seen more than once but under ten times. V shed 5 bases and J shed 10 bases, with 9 bases lying between them. CDR3 length: 11 residues. The data are from a study of blood T cell repertoires in COVID-19. Turning to the study itself: PBMCs, B-cell-depleted T cells, or T cells provided the cDNA or gDNA that made up the material.

Using immunoSEQ multiplex PCR, the repertoire was profiled, and TCRdb retains in-frame clones only, with some absent. The profile covers 150,000 to 200,000 clones, with roughly 80% appearing a single time and under 13% taken by the ten largest. The chain is built from TRBV12-3 or TRBV12-4 and TRBJ2-1; unclear D gene. The TCR was taken from a man between 65 and 80 years old with active or convalescent COVID-19. The sample consisted of peripheral blood. CDR3 in amino acids: CASSTGGEQFF. CDR3 nucleotide sequence: TGTGCCAGCAGTACCGGCGGCGAGCAGTTCTTC.